This record covers a single TCR beta chain. Participant age was roughly 18 to 90 years, and participants resided in roughly 25 US areas. In the authors' workflow: Amplification of reference gene primers was used by the study to estimate nucleated cell counts. Sequenced by immunoSEQ multiplex PCR; TCRdb stores in-frame clones only, minus some. The V and J calls and clone size come from that table; D and trimming were worked out from the DNA. The sample holds approximately 290,000 clones; over 75% are singletons and the top ten take about 1.1%. This entry comes from a study of blood T cell repertoires in COVID-19. The sample consisted of PBMCs or T cells enriched from blood (not recorded which). This TCR was recovered from a woman under 40 who had recovered from COVID-19.

The CDR3 DNA reads as TGTGCCAGCAGTCGAAAAAGGGGGAATGAAAAACTGTTTTTT. Its translation: CASSRKRGNEKLFF. The J gene is TRBJ1-4, the V gene TRBV7-2; TRBD1 is a possible D gene (6 bases). Trimming cost V 6 bases and J 5 bases, with 13 bases left between them. In germline, CDR1 is SGHTA, CDR2 FQGNSA. This CDR3 spans 14 amino acids.